The entry below gives a single T cell receptor (beta chain) sequence along with its context. Its antigen is still unknown. The data belong to a study of T-cell memory formation after mild COVID-19. About the study: TCR clustering was largely donor specific.

The CDR3 consists of 15 residues. V lost 2 bases and J lost 2, with 12 bases in between. Per the germline V gene, CDR1 is LGHNA and CDR2 is YNFKEQ. TCRdb recomputed calls from the 5' RACE reads with MiXCR, one row per CDR3 protein. The repertoire includes about 200,000 distinct CDR3 sequences, 16% of them detected once, and more than 2% sits in the top ten. General study points: There were some responding clones in pre-infection memory, which suggested that cross-reactive memory had joined. Clones shrinking from day 15 to 85 showed even CD4/CD8 mixes; later expanders tilted CD4+. SARS-CoV-2 specificity of second-wave clones peaking day 37 was unconfirmed.

V and J are TRBV4-2 and TRBJ1-2, with D possibly matching TRBD1 (5 bases). This sequence originates from an adult woman who had mild COVID-19 (a few samples of this study predate the infection). Cell type and time point are not known. The sequenced sample was PBMCs or a T cell subset sorted from them (not recorded which). This CDR3 is CASSQPRGLNYGYTF. The CDR3 DNA reads as TGTGCCAGCAGCCAACCCCGGGGCCTAAACTATGGCTACACCTTC.